This T cell receptor beta chain was captured in a study of vaccination and CD4 T cells after COVID-19. Study-wide background: The cells were exposed to overlapping spike peptides originating from SARS-CoV-2, HCoV-NL63, HCoV-OC43 and HCoV-229E for stimulation. Study findings and constraints: Early post-infection timepoints were not included, and relatively few convalescent patients were studied.

This clonotype was found a few times. Its antigen is not identified. The treatment was: approximately 9-day PBMC culture with coronavirus spike peptide pools or control peptides (ViraFEST assay). CD4+ T cells that had been cultured provided DNA sequenced with the Oncomine TCR Beta short-read assay. One entry per CDR3 protein results from TCRdb running MiXCR on the PCR reads. The data show about 20,000 distinct CDR3 sequences, 38% seen once. The CDR3 covers 18 residues. With V trimmed by 3 bases and J by 0 bases, 9 bases remained unmatched. Germline values: CDR1 DFQATT, CDR2 SNEGSKA (reference sequence).

The sequence derives from a human donor who received a COVID-19 vaccine. The V call is TRBV20-1, the J call TRBJ1-5; 12 nucleotides line up with TRBD1. Source: CD4+ T cells from blood, cultured in vitro, taken before SARS-CoV-2 vaccination. The CDR3 DNA reads TGCAGTGCTAGGGGGACAGGGGGCGCCGGGTATAGCAATCAGCCCCAGCATTTT. Translated: CSARGTGGAGYSNQPQHF.